This note documents a single TCR beta chain sequence. No antigen is known for it. This record comes from a study of graft-versus-host responses after intestinal transplantation. Across the whole study: Anti-thymocyte globulin served as induction for all recipients, who then took tacrolimus and steroids for about 3 years.

The CDR3 runs 14 residues. The junction had 3 bases not matched to a gene; V was cut back by 0 bases and J by 8 bases. CDR1 and CDR2 (germline): LGHNA, YNFKEQ. Time point here: postoperative day 105 after intestinal transplantation (dayNNNN = postoperative day). The assay was immunoSEQ multiplex PCR, and TCRdb's table has in-frame clones only and misses some. The sample lists roughly 11,000 clones, approximately 89% occurring once. General study points: GvH clones occurred in recipient marrow; some first appeared in ileum or blood.

Sequences were derived from PBMCs, sampled 105 days after intestinal transplantation. The chain couples TRBV4-2 to TRBJ2-2; 7 nucleotides match TRBD2. This sequence was found in a human patient who received an intestinal transplant, so some T cells may come from the graft donor. CDR3 nucleotide sequence: TGTGCCAGCAGCCAAGATTGGCGGGGGGGGGAGCTGTTTTTT. Amino acids: CASSQDWRGGELFF.